What follows are 5 T cell receptor beta chains derived from one specimen sequenced in a study of CD8 T cells in ankylosing spondylitis. General study findings and limits: The study identified a TCR beta motif of roughly eight highly homologous variants that appeared characteristic of ankylosing spondylitis blood.

Their target antigens are unknown. TCRdb re-derived calls from the 5' RACE reads in MiXCR, one entry per CDR3 protein. The sample consists of over 200,000 distinct CDR3 sequences, roughly 18% of them appearing once. Sequenced material: blood, either unsorted or a sorted T cell fraction (not recorded which). These receptors originate from a male donor with ankylosing spondylitis.

The V call is TRBV14, the J call TRBJ2-1; D is perhaps TRBD2 (6 bases). CDR1 and CDR2 from the germline V gene are SGHDN and FVKESK. CDR3 size: 15 residues. Trimming took off 0 bases at V and 4 bases at J, with 10 bases between the two ends. Here the CDR3 reads CASSQDAGPYNEQFF. CDR3 nucleotide sequence: TGTGCCAGCAGCCAAGACGCGGGACCATACAATGAGCAGTTCTTC.

The sample holds a few counts of this clonotype. The chain recombines TRBV12-3 or TRBV12-4 with TRBJ1-1, with D unresolved. V gave up 8 bases and J gave up 2 bases, with 9 bases separating them. This CDR3 has 12 residues. The chain's CDR3 is CASSVSNTEAFF. CDR3 nucleotide sequence: TGTGCCAGCTCCGTATCTAACACTGAAGCTTTCTTT.

This chain connects TRBV5-6 to TRBJ2-7, with TRBD2 matching over 10 bases. This CDR3 is built from 14 residues. V trimming: 3 bases; J trimming: 4 bases; junction bases outside the gene matches: 4. Germline assignment: CDR1 SGHDT and CDR2 YYEEEE. CDR3 in amino acids: CASSSSGSLYEQYF. CDR3 nucleotides: TGTGCCAGCAGCTCTAGCGGGAGCCTTTACGAGCAGTACTTC.

This clonotype was seen only a few times. The genes are TRBV12-3 or TRBV12-4 and TRBJ1-4; D might be TRBD1 (5 bases). V shed 4 bases and J shed 3 bases, with 12 bases lying between them. The CDR3 covers 15 residues. CDR3 region: CASSSDEGSNEKLFF. The CDR3 DNA follows: TGTGCCAGCAGTTCCGATGAGGGGTCTAATGAAAAACTGTTTTTT.

The chain employs TRBV6-1 and TRBJ2-2, with D possibly matching TRBD1 (7 bases). The V end lost 8 bases, the J end lost 6 bases, and 13 bases lay between the germline ends. There are 13 residues in the CDR3. Germline CDR1 reads MNHNS; CDR2 reads SASEGT. For the CDR3, the DNA is TGTGCCAGCTCACAGGGGACTGCCGGGGAGCTGTTTTTT. It encodes CASSQGTAGELFF.